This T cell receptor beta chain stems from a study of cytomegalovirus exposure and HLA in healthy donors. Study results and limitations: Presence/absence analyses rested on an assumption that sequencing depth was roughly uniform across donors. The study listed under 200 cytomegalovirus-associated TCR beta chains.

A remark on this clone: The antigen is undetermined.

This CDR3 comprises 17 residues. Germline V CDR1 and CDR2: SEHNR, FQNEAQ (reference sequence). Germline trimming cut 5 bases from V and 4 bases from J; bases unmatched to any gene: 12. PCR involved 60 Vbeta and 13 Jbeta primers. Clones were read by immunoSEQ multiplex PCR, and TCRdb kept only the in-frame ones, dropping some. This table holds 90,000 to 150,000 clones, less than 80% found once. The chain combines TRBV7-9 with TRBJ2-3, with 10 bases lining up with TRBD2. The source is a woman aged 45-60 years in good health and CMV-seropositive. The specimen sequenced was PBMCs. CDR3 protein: CASSKTPSGGLADTQYF. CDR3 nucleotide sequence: TGTGCCAGCAGCAAAACCCCTAGCGGGGGCCTCGCAGATACGCAGTATTTT. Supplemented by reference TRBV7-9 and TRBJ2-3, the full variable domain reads DTGVSQNPRHKITKRGQNVTFRCDPISEHNRLYWYRQTLGQGPEFLTYFQNEAQLEKSRLLSDRFSAERPKGSFSTLEIQRTEQGDSAMYLCASSKTPSGGLADTQYFGPGTRLTVL.